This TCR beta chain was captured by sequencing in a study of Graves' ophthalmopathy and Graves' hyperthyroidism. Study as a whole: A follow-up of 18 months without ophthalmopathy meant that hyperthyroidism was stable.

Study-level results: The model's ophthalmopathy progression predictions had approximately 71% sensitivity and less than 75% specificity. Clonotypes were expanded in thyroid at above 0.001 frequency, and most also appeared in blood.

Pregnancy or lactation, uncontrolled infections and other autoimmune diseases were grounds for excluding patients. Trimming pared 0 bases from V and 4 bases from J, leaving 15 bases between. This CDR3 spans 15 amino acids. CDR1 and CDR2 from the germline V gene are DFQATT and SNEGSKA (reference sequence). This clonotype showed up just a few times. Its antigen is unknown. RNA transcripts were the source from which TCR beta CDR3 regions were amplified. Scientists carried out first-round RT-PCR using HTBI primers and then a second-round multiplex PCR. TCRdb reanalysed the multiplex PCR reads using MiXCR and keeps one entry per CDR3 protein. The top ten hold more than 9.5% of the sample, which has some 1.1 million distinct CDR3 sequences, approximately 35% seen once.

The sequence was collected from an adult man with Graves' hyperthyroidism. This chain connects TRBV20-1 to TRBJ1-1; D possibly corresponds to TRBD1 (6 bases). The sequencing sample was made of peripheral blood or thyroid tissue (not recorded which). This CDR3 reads CSAREQGGRSTEAFF. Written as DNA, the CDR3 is TGCAGTGCTAGAGAACAGGGAGGTAGGAGCACTGAAGCTTTCTTT.